One sample yielded the 6 T cell receptor beta chains listed below, sequenced in a study of blood T cells in healthy people across ages. Through a sample-barcoded 5' primer and a J-beta primer mix, a second PCR was run for roughly 7 to 11 cycles. One entry per CDR3 protein results from TCRdb running MiXCR on the 5' RACE reads. The data contain around 1,600,000 distinct CDR3 sequences, approximately 43% of them seen just once; the ten biggest clones take up 4%. The specimen sequenced was blood. The receptors originated from a young woman in good health.

This clonotype was counted a few times. The chain has TRBV10-3 and TRBJ2-1; 14 positions agree with TRBD2. V was pared by 2 bases and J by 8 bases, with 8 bases of the junction left unmatched. The CDR3 contains 17 residues. The germline gives CDR1 ENHRY, CDR2 SYGVKD. The CDR3 DNA is TGTGCCATCAGTGAGGGGACTAGCGGGGGAGCGTGGTATGAGCAGTTCTTC. Its protein product is CAISEGTSGGAWYEQFF.

The gene calls are TRBV9 and TRBJ2-3, with 8 positions matching TRBD1. J lost 6 bases, V lost 3 bases, and 3 bases had no gene match. This CDR3 is 13 amino acids long. CDR1 SGDLS and CDR2 YYNGEE come from the germline V gene. The CDR3, as DNA: TGTGCCAGCAGCGCTACAGGGGGTGATACGCAGTATTTT. Protein product: CASSATGGDTQYF.

The chain recombines TRBV10-3 with TRBJ1-1; 8 bases align to TRBD1. Germline V gene sequence: CDR1 ENHRY, CDR2 SYGVKD. Losses at the gene ends were 4 bases for V and 4 bases for J; bases not matched to a gene: 8. This CDR3 has 15 amino acids. The CDR3 reads CAISGRQGSSTEAFF. DNA of the CDR3: TGTGCCATCAGTGGGCGACAGGGGTCGAGCACTGAAGCTTTCTTT.

The rearrangement uses TRBV5-1 and TRBJ2-2; 9 nucleotides align to TRBD2. V was pared by 0 bases and J by 4 bases, with 4 bases of the junction left unmatched. Germline loops: CDR1 SGHRS, CDR2 YFSETQ. The CDR3 is 16 residues long. As DNA, the CDR3 is TGCGCCAGCAGCTTGGAGGGACTAGCCCCCACCGGGGAGCTGTTTTTT. Its translation is CASSLEGLAPTGELFF.

This clonotype occurred a few times. The chain joins TRBV20-1 to TRBJ2-5, with 8 positions matching TRBD2. V shed 0 bases, J shed 2 bases, and the junction held 5 bases outside the gene matches. Germline lookup yields CDR1 DFQATT and CDR2 SNEGSKA (reference sequence). The CDR3 totals 15 residues. Here the CDR3 reads CSAREGAGVQETQYF. The CDR3 nucleotides read TGCAGTGCTAGAGAGGGAGCGGGAGTTCAAGAGACCCAGTACTTC.

This clonotype was detected only a few times. This sequence joins TRBV9 and TRBJ1-2; D not resolved. The V gene's germline CDR1 is SGDLS and CDR2 YYNGEE. The CDR3 has 14 residues. Trimming left V 0 bases short and J 6 bases short, with 12 bases between. This CDR3 is CASSVESSSNGYTF. The CDR3 DNA reads TGTGCCAGCAGCGTAGAGAGTAGTTCTAATGGCTACACCTTC.